Each of the 15 T cell receptor beta chains below was sequenced from the same sample in a study of PD-1 blockade in classical Hodgkin lymphoma (dated by TCRdb to the early 2020s). Libraries were prepared through the immunoSEQ multiplex PCR assay. In its TCRdb copy, this immuneACCESS table keeps in-frame sequences only and misses some clones. Where compared with another copy, unresolved V genes explain less than half of these, and the others have no known cause. The sample contains about 20,000 clones, 75% to 90% of them found a single time. The ten largest make up roughly 24% of the sample. The time point label corresponds to: cycle 1 day 1 (C1D1), immediately before nivolumab initiation. Every trial patient had relapsed following autologous stem cell transplantation, and prior brentuximab vedotin exposure was what differed among cohorts A, B and C. The specimen was peripheral blood mononuclear cells (PBMCs), collected at baseline. All receptors come from a human donor with classical Hodgkin lymphoma.

The rearrangement joins TRBV6-5 to TRBJ1-3; 7 nucleotides line up with TRBD1. V dropped 2 bases and J dropped 4; count of bases not matched to a gene: 5. The CDR3 covers 15 residues. The V gene's germline CDR1 is MNHEY and CDR2 SVGAGI. The CDR3 reads CASSYEGAQGNTIYF. The DNA for the CDR3 is TGTGCCAGCAGTTACGAGGGGGCGCAAGGAAACACCATATATTTT.

The chain employs TRBV7-2 and TRBJ2-7; D might be TRBD1 (5 bases). Deletions cut 5 bases from V and 0 bases from J, with 14 bases between. The V gene's germline CDR1 is SGHTA and CDR2 FQGNSA. The CDR3 runs to 15 residues. CDR3 sequence reads: CASSLDSYYSYEQYF. In DNA, the CDR3 is TGTGCCAGCAGCCTCGACAGTTACTACTCCTACGAGCAGTACTTC.

V and J are TRBV7-9 and TRBJ2-3, with D unclear. Germline V gene data show CDR1 as SEHNR and CDR2 as FQNEAQ (reference sequence). Trimming took 5 bases from V and 1 from J, leaving 10 bases between them. The CDR3 sequence is 14 residues long. The CDR3 DNA reads TGTGCCAGCAGCCCCCCGGCGCGCACAGATACGCAGTATTTT. Amino acids: CASSPPARTDTQYF.

This rearrangement joins TRBV6-6 to TRBJ2-1; no clear D gene. CDR3 size: 15 residues. V lost 7 bases to trimming and J lost 6 bases, with 19 bases between them. The germline V gene encodes CDR1 MNHNY and CDR2 SVGAGI (reference sequence). The CDR3 DNA follows: TGTGCCAGCATCCCAGACGGGCCCGCTCGCAATGAGCAGTTCTTC. Translated: CASIPDGPARNEQFF.

This rearrangement joins TRBV6-1 to TRBJ1-3; D may be TRBD1 (5 bases). Germline CDR1 reads MNHNS; CDR2 reads SASEGT. Trimming cost V 8 bases and J 0 bases, with 14 bases left between them. The CDR3 covers 15 residues. Here the CDR3 DNA reads TGTGCCAGCGGGGGTGGGACGGACTCTGGAAACACCATATATTTT. Its translation is CASGGGTDSGNTIYF.

The chain joins TRBV28 to TRBJ1-1; D may be TRBD1 (6 bases). The CDR3 contains 11 residues. The V gene lost 10 bases and the J gene lost 5 bases, with 11 bases spanning the gap. From germline, CDR1 is MDHEN and CDR2 SYDVKM. The CDR3 loop reads CAMQRGTEAFF. CDR3 DNA sequence: TGTGCCATGCAGAGGGGGACTGAAGCTTTCTTT.

The genes are TRBV5-1 and TRBJ2-1; 9 nucleotides agree with TRBD2. The CDR3 sequence is 21 residues long. The J segment lost 4 bases and the V segment lost 3 bases, leaving 23 bases of the junction unmatched. The germline V gene encodes CDR1 SGHRS and CDR2 YFSETQ. The CDR3 is CASSWPRQAFGTSYFYNEQFF. Here the CDR3 DNA reads TGCGCCAGCAGCTGGCCCCGACAGGCGTTTGGGACTAGCTACTTTTACAATGAGCAGTTCTTC.

The CDR3 sequence is CASSLAGTRVSSDTEAFF. The DNA of the CDR3 is TGCGCCAGCAGCTTGGCGGGTACTAGGGTTTCTTCGGACACTGAAGCTTTCTTT. The chain carries TRBV5-1 and TRBJ1-1; no firm D call. The length of the CDR3 is 18 residues. The ends were cut back, 0 bases at V and 3 bases at J, with 21 bases in the middle. In germline, CDR1 is SGHRS, CDR2 YFSETQ. Full variable domain (rest looked up from reference TRBV5-1 and TRBJ1-1): KAGVTQTPRYLIKTRGQQVTLSCSPISGHRSVSWYQQTPGQGLQFLFEYFSETQRNKGNFPGRFSGRQFSNSRSEMNVSTLELGDSALYLCASSLAGTRVSSDTEAFFGQGTRLTVV.

In its sample, this clone is medium-sized. Other DNA sequences in this specimen translate into the identical CDR3. The J gene is TRBJ2-1, the V gene TRBV28; the match to TRBD2 covers 8 bases. V lost 6 bases, J lost 0 bases, and 10 bases stayed unmatched. The CDR3 sequence is 17 residues long. Germline lookup yields CDR1 MDHEN and CDR2 SYDVKM. CDR3 amino acids: CASRHELAVGSYNEQFF. DNA of the CDR3: TGTGCCAGCAGACACGAACTAGCGGTCGGCTCCTACAATGAGCAGTTCTTC.

The chain combines TRBV6-6 with TRBJ2-2, with 8 bases matching TRBD1. The V and J ends lost 5 bases and 4 bases, in that order; junction bases with no gene match: 9. Germline values: CDR1 MNHNY, CDR2 SVGAGI (reference sequence). The CDR3 runs 16 residues. The CDR3: CASSPDRGIVTGELFF. CDR3 in DNA: TGTGCCAGCAGTCCCGACAGGGGTATCGTCACCGGGGAGCTGTTTTTT.

V gene TRBV5-4 combines with J gene TRBJ2-5; the match to TRBD2 covers 9 bases. Per germline, CDR1 SGHNT and CDR2 YYREEE (reference sequence). The CDR3 length is 15 residues. The J segment lost 3 bases and the V segment lost 4 bases, leaving 7 bases of the junction unmatched. The CDR3 region is CASSLLAGGEETQYF. CDR3 nucleotides: TGTGCCAGCAGCCTACTTGCGGGGGGGGAAGAGACCCAGTACTTC.

The CDR3 region has the DNA TGCGCCAGCAGCCAGGGGCTTGTAGTAGCGGGCCGTGTATTCTTC. It encodes CASSQGLVVAGRVFF. The chain carries TRBV4-1 and TRBJ2-1; 7 bases are shared with TRBD2. The V and J ends lost 3 bases and 16 bases, in that order; junction bases with no gene match: 18. Germline assignment: CDR1 MGHRA and CDR2 YSYEKL. The CDR3 runs to 15 residues.

This chain links TRBV29-1 with TRBJ2-7; D unresolved. Germline loops: CDR1 SQVTM, CDR2 ANQGSEA. Trimming took off 2 bases at V and 2 bases at J, with 16 bases between the two ends. The CDR3 covers 15 residues. CDR3 in amino acids: CSVEYGSASTYEQYF. As DNA, the CDR3 is TGCAGCGTTGAATATGGGTCCGCGTCTACCTACGAGCAGTACTTC.

The rearrangement joins TRBV18 to TRBJ2-7; maybe TRBD1 (6 bases). Deletions cut 0 bases from V and 6 bases from J, with 15 bases between. CDR1 and CDR2 from the germline V gene are KGHSH and LQKENI. The CDR3 has 15 residues. CDR3 protein: CASSPPATGLLEQYF. The CDR3 DNA sequence: TGTGCCAGCTCACCACCGGCAACAGGGCTCCTCGAGCAGTACTTC.

This chain uses TRBV5-1 with TRBJ1-1, with 9 bases lining up with TRBD1. The CDR3 has 17 residues. V lost 1 base to trimming and J lost 8 bases; unmatched junction nucleotides: 15. CDR1 SGHRS and CDR2 YFSETQ come from the germline V gene. CDR3 sequence (DNA): TGCGCCAGCAGCTTGCAGTACAGGGGGCGAAACCGAAAAGAAGCTTTCTTT. Protein: CASSLQYRGRNRKEAFF.